The present entry profiles one TCR beta chain with its context. What it binds is not known. Sample-barcoded 5' priming and a J-beta primer mix drove a second PCR of roughly 6 to 12 cycles. TCRdb re-analysed the 5' RACE reads in MiXCR, keeping a single row per CDR3 protein. The table shows around 670,000 distinct CDR3 sequences, with approximately 30% occurring only once. The source of the sample is a study of blood T cells in healthy people across ages. Roughly 9.2 milliliters of peripheral blood were drawn from each donor into EDTA-treated tubes. Per sample, a minimum of 7 million PBMCs were isolated. The length of the CDR3 is 14 residues. Germline CDR1 is SEHNR and CDR2 is FQNEAQ (reference sequence). Broader study findings: CMV infection status of these donors was not known.

The chain combines TRBV7-9 with TRBJ2-3, with D perhaps matching TRBD1 or TRBD2 (5 bases each). The source material was blood. The receptor was derived from a woman older than 75 in good health. Here the CDR3 reads CRVERGGSTDTQYF. DNA of the CDR3: TGTCGAGTGGAGAGGGGTGGTAGCACAGATACGCAGTATTTT.